Below, 32 T cell receptor beta chains from the same sample are listed, as sequenced in a study of T cells after yellow fever vaccination. Each CDR3 protein is one row after TCRdb ran MiXCR on the 5' RACE reads. The sample consists of 150,000 to 200,000 distinct CDR3 sequences, approximately 6.8% of them appearing once. This specimen was CD4+ T cells sorted from PBMCs, taken 5 to 6 days after the first yellow fever vaccination. These receptor sequences come from a man in his late teens or twenties who received the YFV17D yellow fever vaccine.

The genes are TRBV7-2 and TRBJ2-2; TRBD2 matches 8 bases. The CDR3 runs 16 residues. Trimming cost V 5 bases and J 1 base; bases outside gene matches: 6. Germline V gene data show CDR1 as SGHTA and CDR2 as FQGNSA. CDR3 DNA: TGTGCCAGCAGCCGTAGGCTAGCGGGGAACACCGGGGAGCTGTTTTTT. This sequence encodes CASSRRLAGNTGELFF. Drawing the rest from reference TRBV7-2 and TRBJ2-2, the complete variable domain is GAGVSQSPSNKVTEKGKDVELRCDPISGHTALYWYRQSLGQGLEFLIYFQGNSAPDKSGLPSDRFSAERTGGSVSTLTIQRTQQEDSAVYLCASSRRLAGNTGELFFGEGSRLTVL.

This sequence joins TRBV12-3 or TRBV12-4 and TRBJ2-5; D possibly corresponds to TRBD1 (6 bases). V lost 4 bases and J lost 5, with 17 bases in between. CDR3 length equals 15 residues. The CDR3 nucleotides read TGTGCCAGCAGTTCCGGGACACCCCGCGCGGAGACCCAGTACTTC. It encodes CASSSGTPRAETQYF.

There are many counts of this clonotype. The chain couples TRBV7-6 to TRBJ2-2, with D possibly TRBD2 on 6 matching bases. The germline V gene encodes CDR1 SGHVS and CDR2 FNYEAQ. This CDR3 is built from 16 residues. V shed 5 bases and J shed 7 bases, with 20 bases lying between them. The DNA of the CDR3 is TGTGCCAGCAGCCCCATCTGGGGTATGGGGGGCGGGGAGCTGTTTTTT. It specifies CASSPIWGMGGGELFF.

As regards this clonotype: One end of the junction does not line up with germline, which may come from a read error. The V call is TRBV7-2, the J call TRBJ1-5; D possibly corresponds to TRBD1 (5 bases). Germline V gene data show CDR1 as SGHTA and CDR2 as FQGNSA. The CDR3 runs to 15 residues. The CDR3: CASSSTGTSKQPQHF. As DNA, the CDR3 is TGTGCCAGCAGCTCCACCGGGACGAGCAAGCAGCCCCAGCATTTT.

In its sample, this clonotype was seen many times. The chain combines TRBV5-1 with TRBJ2-2; D gene ambiguous. Germline assignment: CDR1 SGHRS and CDR2 YFSETQ. Between the trimmed V and J ends, which lost 2 bases and 0 bases, there was a span of 17 bases. The CDR3 contains 18 residues. The CDR3 loop reads CASSFYFLGAANTGELFF. The CDR3 bases are TGCGCCAGCAGCTTCTACTTTCTGGGCGCTGCGAACACCGGGGAGCTGTTTTTT. Full variable domain (remainder filled in from reference TRBV5-1 and TRBJ2-2): KAGVTQTPRYLIKTRGQQVTLSCSPISGHRSVSWYQQTPGQGLQFLFEYFSETQRNKGNFPGRFSGRQFSNSRSEMNVSTLELGDSALYLCASSFYFLGAANTGELFFGEGSRLTVL.

The rearrangement joins TRBV23-1 to TRBJ1-1; perhaps TRBD1 as D (5 bases). TRBV23-1 is marked as an open reading frame, function uncertain. The CDR3 is 15 amino acids. V lost 4 bases and J lost 0, with 12 bases in between. CDR3 in DNA: TGCGCCAGCAGTCCCCAGGCAGGGCTGAACACTGAAGCTTTCTTT. Translating it yields CASSPQAGLNTEAFF.

This clonotype was seen at least ten times. This sequence joins TRBV6-5 and TRBJ1-2; D not certain. V lost 5 bases and J 4 bases, leaving 17 bases between the germline ends. The CDR3 has 15 amino acids. CDR1 and CDR2 (germline): MNHEY, SVGAGI. CDR3 sequence (DNA): TGTGCCAGCAGTAGAGAGGGAGACCCTACCTATGGCTACACCTTC. It is translated as CASSREGDPTYGYTF.

This clonotype has only a few counts. This chain joins TRBV2 and TRBJ1-6; the match to TRBD1 covers 12 bases. This CDR3 is built from 22 residues. The germline gives CDR1 SNHLY, CDR2 FYNNEI. The junction had 19 bases not matched to a gene; V was cut back by 4 bases and J by 3 bases. DNA of the CDR3: TGTGCCAGCAGTGGTCCAAACCGCGCGACCGGGACAGGGGGCAACTATAATTCACCCCTCCACTTT. Translating gives CASSGPNRATGTGGNYNSPLHF.

This clonotype was found many times. The chain recombines TRBV3-1 with TRBJ2-7, with a possible D match to TRBD1 (5 bases). Between the trimmed V and J ends, which lost 1 base and 3 bases, there was a span of 10 bases. The CDR3 loop spans 14 amino acids. Germline lookup yields CDR1 LGHDT and CDR2 YNNKEL (reference sequence). CDR3 in DNA: TGTGCCAGCAGCCAAGCCGGACAAAACTACGAGCAGTACGTC. This sequence encodes CASSQAGQNYEQYV.

In its sample, this clonotype was seen a few times. The rearrangement uses TRBV12-3 or TRBV12-4 and TRBJ1-4; D is undetermined. With 5 bases removed from V and 0 bases from J, the gap between germline ends came to 7 bases. The length of the CDR3 is 14 residues. The CDR3 region has the DNA TGTGCCAGCAGTCCAATTGCAACTAATGAAAAACTGTTTTTT. It translates to CASSPIATNEKLFF.

A word on this clonotype: Since a much larger clone is just one base distant, this may be a read error. The rearrangement uses TRBV5-1 and TRBJ1-1; D ambiguous. CDR1 and CDR2 from the germline V gene are SGHRS and YFSETQ. The CDR3 contains 14 residues. The V and J ends lost 1 base and 4 bases respectively, with 11 bases between them. CDR3 protein: CASSLTLVSTEAFF. As DNA, the CDR3 is TGCGCCAGCAGCTTGACATTGGTTAGCACTGAAGCTTTCTTT.

In its sample, this clonotype was seen many times. The CDR3 region is CASSLEGGAGANVLTF. In nucleotides, the CDR3 is TGTGCCAGCAGCTTAGAAGGTGGTGCTGGGGCCAACGTCCTGACTTTC. The V and J genes are TRBV11-2 and TRBJ2-6; no reliable D call. Germline V gives CDR1 SGHAT, CDR2 FQNNGV. This CDR3 spans 16 amino acids. Deletions cut 0 bases from V and 2 bases from J, with 8 bases between. Full variable domain (rest looked up from reference TRBV11-2 and TRBJ2-6): EAGVAQSPRYKIIEKRQSVAFWCNPISGHATLYWYQQILGQGPKLLIQFQNNGVVDDSQLPKDRFSAERLKGVDSTLKIQPAKLEDSAVYLCASSLEGGAGANVLTFGAGSRLTVL.

This clonotype was detected many times. This chain joins TRBV10-3 and TRBJ2-2; 8 nucleotides align to TRBD1. Germline V lookup: CDR1 ENHRY, CDR2 SYGVKD. CDR3 size: 16 residues. V lost 6 bases and J lost 2; bases outside the gene matches: 8. The CDR3 sequence: CAISPRGTGNTGELFF. The CDR3 DNA is TGTGCCATCAGCCCGAGGGGGACAGGCAACACCGGGGAGCTGTTTTTT.

The J gene is TRBJ1-3, the V gene TRBV4-3; D gene ambiguous. This CDR3 has 15 amino acids. Germline CDR1 LGHNA, CDR2 YSLEER. Trimming took off 0 bases at V and 1 base at J, with 7 bases between the two ends. CDR3 region: CASSQEPISGNTIYF. The CDR3 DNA follows: TGCGCCAGCAGCCAAGAACCCATTTCTGGAAACACCATATATTTT.

A note on this clonotype: A much larger clone differs by one base, so this may be a read error. The chain is built from TRBV4-2 and TRBJ2-5; D possibly corresponds to TRBD2 (7 bases). Trimming stripped 4 bases from V and 4 bases from J, with 13 bases between. The CDR3 loop spans 14 amino acids. Germline CDR1 reads LGHNA; CDR2 reads YNFKEQ. Written as DNA, the CDR3 is TGTGCCAGCAGCCCGGCGGGGGCCCCAGAGACCCAGTACTTC. It specifies CASSPAGAPETQYF.

This clonotype showed up many times. V gene TRBV7-2 combines with J gene TRBJ2-3; 7 positions agree with TRBD1. The CDR3 totals 14 residues. The V and J ends lost 5 bases and 6 bases, in that order; junction bases with no gene match: 8. The germline CDR1 and CDR2 sequences are SGHTA and FQGNSA. This chain's CDR3 is CASSTGTASDTQYF. The CDR3 nucleotides read TGTGCCAGCAGCACAGGGACAGCGAGCGATACGCAGTATTTT.

This clonotype was seen many times. This sequence joins TRBV4-3 and TRBJ1-4; D is uncertain. Germline V lookup: CDR1 LGHNA, CDR2 YSLEER. The V and J ends lost 1 base and 3 bases respectively, with 15 bases between them. The CDR3 sequence is 17 residues long. The chain's CDR3 is CASSQAPVNTANEKLFF. The CDR3 nucleotides read TGCGCCAGCAGCCAAGCCCCGGTCAACACGGCTAATGAAAAACTGTTTTTT.

The chain is built from TRBV18 and TRBJ2-6; D uncertain. Trimming took off 5 bases at V and 3 bases at J, with 11 bases between the two ends. Germline V gene sequence: CDR1 KGHSH, CDR2 LQKENI. This CDR3 is 15 amino acids long. This CDR3 reads CASSYQLSGANVLTF. The CDR3 nucleotides read TGTGCCAGCTCATATCAACTAAGTGGGGCCAACGTCCTGACTTTC.

This clonotype came up many times. The J gene is TRBJ2-7, the V gene TRBV21-1; the DNA was not used to check the table's D call, TRBD2. TRBV21-1 is described as a pseudogene. This CDR3 has 16 amino acids. Here the CDR3 reads CASSKVQRGDPYEQYF. In DNA form, the CDR3 reads TGTGCCAGCAGCAAAGTCCAGCGGGGGGACCCCTACGAGCAGTACTTC.

This clonotype was recorded many times. The rearrangement uses TRBV7-2 and TRBJ2-5; D gene ambiguous. This CDR3 region has 13 residues. Germline CDR1 SGHTA, CDR2 FQGNSA. Trimming removed 5 bases at V and 6 bases at J, with 13 bases between. CDR3 amino acids: CASSLGGEKTQYF. The CDR3 DNA sequence: TGTGCCAGCAGCCTAGGTGGCGAAAAGACCCAGTACTTC.

This clonotype was counted a few times. The gene calls are TRBV11-2 and TRBJ2-5, with TRBD2 identical over 11 bases. The V segment lost 5 bases and the J segment 2 bases; nucleotides outside the gene matches: 7. The CDR3 sequence is 16 residues long. Germline-derived CDR1 and CDR2 are SGHAT and FQNNGV. The DNA for the CDR3 is TGTGCCAGCAGCCTTCTGACTAGCGGGGCGCAAGAGACCCAGTACTTC. Protein: CASSLLTSGAQETQYF.

This clonotype occurred many times. The chain recombines TRBV7-9 with TRBJ2-3; D remains unclear. Germline-derived CDR1 and CDR2 are SEHNR and FQNEAQ (reference sequence). This CDR3 is built from 11 residues. V dropped 5 bases and J dropped 4 bases, with 4 bases sitting between them. The CDR3 sequence: CASSNSDTQYF. Written as DNA, the CDR3 is TGTGCCAGCAGCAATTCAGATACGCAGTATTTT.

A remark on this clonotype: The germline gene is not matched at one end of the junction; a read error may be the cause. The V gene is TRBV19, the J gene TRBJ2-1; 7 bases fit TRBD1. CDR3 length equals 16 residues. Germline V gene sequence: CDR1 LNHDA, CDR2 SQIVND (reference sequence). The CDR3 DNA reads as TGTGCCAGAAGTATCTATCTTACAGGGGTTGGCAATGAGCAGTTCTTC. This translates into CARSIYLTGVGNEQFF.

This clonotype appeared many times. The CDR3 protein is CASSAGASTDTQYF. DNA of the CDR3: TGCGCCAGCAGCGCAGGGGCTAGCACAGATACGCAGTATTTT. This chain uses TRBV10-1 with TRBJ2-3; tentative D call: TRBD1 (6 bases). CDR3 length equals 14 residues. The V gene lost 6 bases and the J gene lost 0 bases, with 10 bases spanning the gap. Looked up from germline, CDR1 is WNHNN and CDR2 is SYGVQD (reference sequence).

In its sample, this clonotype was seen many times. The chain recombines TRBV3-1 with TRBJ1-4; D gene uncertain. This CDR3 has 13 residues. CDR1 is LGHDT and CDR2 is YNNKEL in the germline V gene (reference sequence). Trimming cost V 3 bases and J 7 bases, with 9 bases left between them. CDR3 sequence (DNA): TGTGCCAGCAGCCACTTATCGGGTGAAAAACTGTTTTTT. The encoded protein is CASSHLSGEKLFF.

This clonotype was found a few times. V and J are TRBV4-2 and TRBJ1-2; D gene ambiguous. This CDR3 is built from 22 residues. Germline V gene data show CDR1 as LGHNA and CDR2 as YNFKEQ. Deletions cut 4 bases from V and 2 bases from J, with 35 bases between. The CDR3 nucleotides are TGTGCCAGCAGCCTAGGGTCCTTGATAGTCCTAATGAGAAAGACACCAAACTATGGCTACACCTTC. Translating it yields CASSLGSLIVLMRKTPNYGYTF.

This clonotype was seen only a few times. This rearrangement joins TRBV6-2 or TRBV6-3 to TRBJ1-5; D gene uncertain. The CDR3 is 16 residues long. With 8 bases removed from V and 9 bases from J, the gap between germline ends came to 26 bases. The germline V gene encodes CDR1 MNHEY and CDR2 SVGEGT. The CDR3 sequence: CASSSVPRVPMMPQHF. The DNA for the CDR3 is TGTGCCAGCTCCTCGGTCCCAAGGGTCCCAATGATGCCCCAGCATTTT.

The chain links TRBV25-1 to TRBJ1-6; maybe TRBD1 (6 bases). The CDR3 covers 14 residues. The germline gives CDR1 MGHDK, CDR2 SYGVNS. Between the trimmed V and J ends, which lost 6 bases and 6 bases, there was a span of 12 bases. The CDR3 nucleotides read TGTGCCAGCAGACAGGGTTGGACTAATTCACCCCTCCACTTT. Translated: CASRQGWTNSPLHF. The full variable domain, rest sourced from reference TRBV25-1 and TRBJ1-6, is EADIYQTPRYLVIGTGKKITLECSQTMGHDKMYWYQQDPGMELHLIHYSYGVNSTEKGDLSSESTVSRIRTEHFPLTLESARPSHTSQYLCASRQGWTNSPLHFGNGTRLTVT.

J is TRBJ2-5 and V is TRBV5-4; D tentatively reads TRBD1 or TRBD2 (5 bases each). CDR1 and CDR2 from the germline V gene are SGHNT and YYREEE (reference sequence). CDR3 length equals 16 residues. V lost 4 bases to trimming and J lost 0 bases, with 16 bases between them. CDR3 sequence: CASSPADGGNQETQYF. The CDR3 nucleotides are TGTGCCAGCAGCCCGGCTGATGGGGGTAACCAAGAGACCCAGTACTTC.

This clonotype was counted many times. V usage is TRBV3-1 and J usage is TRBJ1-4; 8 positions match TRBD1. Germline V gene lookup returns CDR1 LGHDT and CDR2 YNNKEL (reference sequence). V shed 4 bases and J 0 bases; nucleotides not matched to a gene: 4. This CDR3 has 16 residues. The CDR3 sequence: CASSPQGAATNEKLFF. CDR3 nucleotides: TGTGCCAGCAGCCCTCAGGGGGCCGCAACTAATGAAAAACTGTTTTTT.

This clonotype was observed many times. The V and J genes are TRBV7-2 and TRBJ1-2; D call uncertain. Germline V gene data show CDR1 as SGHTA and CDR2 as FQGNSA. V was cut by 2 bases and J by 13 bases, with 17 bases left in between. This CDR3 contains 13 residues. The CDR3 sequence: CASSLNPRTLGTF. Written as DNA, the CDR3 is TGTGCCAGCAGCTTAAATCCGAGGACCCTGGGCACCTTC.

This clonotype came up a few times. V gene TRBV5-1 combines with J gene TRBJ1-1; D remains ambiguous. The germline V gene encodes CDR1 SGHRS and CDR2 YFSETQ. V gave up 3 bases and J gave up 1 base, with 13 bases separating them. The CDR3 totals 15 residues. CDR3 protein: CASSSERHPNTEAFF. The CDR3, as DNA: TGCGCCAGCAGCTCCGAGCGACACCCGAACACTGAAGCTTTCTTT. Full variable domain (rest looked up from reference TRBV5-1 and TRBJ1-1): KAGVTQTPRYLIKTRGQQVTLSCSPISGHRSVSWYQQTPGQGLQFLFEYFSETQRNKGNFPGRFSGRQFSNSRSEMNVSTLELGDSALYLCASSSERHPNTEAFFGQGTRLTVV.